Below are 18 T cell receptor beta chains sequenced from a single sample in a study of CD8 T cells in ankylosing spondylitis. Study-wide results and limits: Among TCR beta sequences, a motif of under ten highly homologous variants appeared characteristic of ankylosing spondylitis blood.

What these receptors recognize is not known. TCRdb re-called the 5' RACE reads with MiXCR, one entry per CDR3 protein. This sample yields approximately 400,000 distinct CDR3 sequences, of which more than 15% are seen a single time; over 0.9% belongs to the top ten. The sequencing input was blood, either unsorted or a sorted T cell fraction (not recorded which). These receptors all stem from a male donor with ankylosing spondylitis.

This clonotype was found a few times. The CDR3 here is CSPWGLAATDTQYF. In nucleotides, the CDR3 is TGCAGCCCCTGGGGACTAGCGGCCACAGATACGCAGTATTTT. The chain is built from TRBV29-1 and TRBJ2-3; 11 nucleotides line up with TRBD2. From germline, CDR1 is SQVTM and CDR2 ANQGSEA. The trim removed 8 bases at V and 2 bases at J, leaving 6 bases unmatched. The CDR3 is 14 amino acids.

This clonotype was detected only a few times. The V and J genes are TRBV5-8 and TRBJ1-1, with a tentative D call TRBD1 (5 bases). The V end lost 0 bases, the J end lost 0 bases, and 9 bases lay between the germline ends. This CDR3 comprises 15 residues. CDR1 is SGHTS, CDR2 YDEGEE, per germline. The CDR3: CASSLVGRVNTEAFF. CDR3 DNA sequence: TGTGCCAGCAGCTTGGTGGGCAGGGTGAACACTGAAGCTTTCTTT.

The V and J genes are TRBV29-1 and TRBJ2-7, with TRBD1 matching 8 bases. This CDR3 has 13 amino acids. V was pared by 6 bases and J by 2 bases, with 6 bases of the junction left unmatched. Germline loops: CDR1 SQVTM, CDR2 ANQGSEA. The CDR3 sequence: CSVAPGQAYEQYF. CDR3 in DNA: TGCAGCGTGGCCCCGGGACAGGCCTACGAGCAGTACTTC.

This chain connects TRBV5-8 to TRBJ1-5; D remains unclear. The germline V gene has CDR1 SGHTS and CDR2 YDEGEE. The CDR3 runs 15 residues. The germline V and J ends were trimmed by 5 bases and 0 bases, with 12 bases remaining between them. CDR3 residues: CASSRVLLSNQPQHF. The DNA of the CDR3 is TGTGCCAGCAGTAGGGTGCTTCTTAGCAATCAGCCCCAGCATTTT.

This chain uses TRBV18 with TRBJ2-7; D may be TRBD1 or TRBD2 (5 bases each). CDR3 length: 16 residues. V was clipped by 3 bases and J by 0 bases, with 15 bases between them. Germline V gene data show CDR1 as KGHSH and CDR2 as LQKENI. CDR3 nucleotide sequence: TGTGCCAGCTCACCCGGGGCTAGCCGAAGCTCCTACGAGCAGTACTTC. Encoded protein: CASSPGASRSSYEQYF.

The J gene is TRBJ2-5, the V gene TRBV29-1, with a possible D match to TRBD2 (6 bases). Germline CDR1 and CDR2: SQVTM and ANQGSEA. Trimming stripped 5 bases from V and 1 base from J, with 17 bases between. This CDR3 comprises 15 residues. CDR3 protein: CSVCPRDLGQETQYF. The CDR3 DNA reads TGCAGCGTTTGCCCGCGGGACCTCGGCCAAGAGACCCAGTACTTC.

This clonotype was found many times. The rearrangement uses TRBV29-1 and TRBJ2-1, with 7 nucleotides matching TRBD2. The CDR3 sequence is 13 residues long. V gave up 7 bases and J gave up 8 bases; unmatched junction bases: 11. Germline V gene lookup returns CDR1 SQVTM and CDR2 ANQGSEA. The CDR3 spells CSAGGGAGDEQFF. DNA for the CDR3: TGCAGCGCCGGCGGGGGTGCGGGCGATGAGCAGTTCTTC.

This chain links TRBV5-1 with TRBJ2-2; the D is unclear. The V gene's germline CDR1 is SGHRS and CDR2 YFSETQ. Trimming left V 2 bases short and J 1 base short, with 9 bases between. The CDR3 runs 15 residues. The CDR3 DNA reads TGCGCCAGCAGCTTTTCGGCAGGGAACACCGGGGAGCTGTTTTTT. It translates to CASSFSAGNTGELFF.

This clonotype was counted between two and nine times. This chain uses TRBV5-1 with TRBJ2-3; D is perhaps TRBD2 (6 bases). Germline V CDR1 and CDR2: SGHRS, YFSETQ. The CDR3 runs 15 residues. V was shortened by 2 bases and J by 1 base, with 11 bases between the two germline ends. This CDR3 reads CASSFQGGGTDTQYF. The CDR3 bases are TGCGCCAGCAGCTTCCAGGGAGGTGGCACAGATACGCAGTATTTT.

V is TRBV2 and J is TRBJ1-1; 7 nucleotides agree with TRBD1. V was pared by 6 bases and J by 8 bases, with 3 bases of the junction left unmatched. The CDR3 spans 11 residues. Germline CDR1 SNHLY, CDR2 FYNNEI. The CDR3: CASRVRGEAFF. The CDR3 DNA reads TGTGCCAGCAGGGTCAGGGGGGAAGCTTTCTTT.

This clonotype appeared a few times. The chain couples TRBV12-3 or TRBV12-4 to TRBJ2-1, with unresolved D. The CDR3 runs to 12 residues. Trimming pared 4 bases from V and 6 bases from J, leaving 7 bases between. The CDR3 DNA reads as TGTGCCAGCAGTTACAGTCTCAATGAGCAGTTCTTC. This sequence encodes CASSYSLNEQFF.

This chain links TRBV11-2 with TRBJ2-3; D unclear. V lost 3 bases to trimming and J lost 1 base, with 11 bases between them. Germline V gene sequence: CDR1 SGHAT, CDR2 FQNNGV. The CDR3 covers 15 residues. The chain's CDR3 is CASSLGLVGTDTQYF. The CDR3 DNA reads TGTGCCAGCAGCTTGGGCCTAGTGGGCACAGATACGCAGTATTTT.

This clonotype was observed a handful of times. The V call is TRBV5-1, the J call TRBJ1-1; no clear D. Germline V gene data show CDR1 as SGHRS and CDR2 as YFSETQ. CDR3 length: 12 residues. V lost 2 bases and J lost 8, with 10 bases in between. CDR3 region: CASSLPATEAFF. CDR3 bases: TGCGCCAGCAGCTTACCGGCTACGGAAGCTTTCTTT.

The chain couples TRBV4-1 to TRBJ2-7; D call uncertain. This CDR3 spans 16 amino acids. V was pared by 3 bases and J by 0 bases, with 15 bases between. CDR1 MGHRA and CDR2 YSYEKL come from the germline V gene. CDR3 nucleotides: TGCGCCAGCAGCCACTACCCGGGCCCCGACTCCTACGAGCAGTACTTC. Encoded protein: CASSHYPGPDSYEQYF.

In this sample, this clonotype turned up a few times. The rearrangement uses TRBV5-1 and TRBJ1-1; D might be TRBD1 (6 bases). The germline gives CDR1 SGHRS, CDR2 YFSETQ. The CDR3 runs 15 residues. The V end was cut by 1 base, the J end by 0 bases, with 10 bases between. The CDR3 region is CASSLWAGVNTEAFF. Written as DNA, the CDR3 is TGCGCCAGCAGCTTGTGGGCAGGGGTGAACACTGAAGCTTTCTTT. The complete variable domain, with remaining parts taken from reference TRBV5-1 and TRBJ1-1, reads KAGVTQTPRYLIKTRGQQVTLSCSPISGHRSVSWYQQTPGQGLQFLFEYFSETQRNKGNFPGRFSGRQFSNSRSEMNVSTLELGDSALYLCASSLWAGVNTEAFFGQGTRLTVV.

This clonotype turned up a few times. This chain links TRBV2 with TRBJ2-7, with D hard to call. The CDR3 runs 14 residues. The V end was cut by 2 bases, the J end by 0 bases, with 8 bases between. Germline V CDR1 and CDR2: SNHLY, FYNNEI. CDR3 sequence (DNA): TGTGCCAGCAGTGAAAACGGCGACTCCTACGAGCAGTACTTC. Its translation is CASSENGDSYEQYF. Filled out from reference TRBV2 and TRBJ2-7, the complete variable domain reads EPEVTQTPSHQVTQMGQEVILRCVPISNHLYFYWYRQILGQKVEFLVSFYNNEISEKSEIFDDQFSVERPDGSNFTLKIRSTKLEDSAMYFCASSENGDSYEQYFGPGTRLTVT.

CDR3 sequence reads: CSARTGGWNTEAFF. The CDR3 DNA sequence: TGCAGTGCCCGGACAGGGGGCTGGAACACTGAAGCTTTCTTT. This sequence joins TRBV20-1 and TRBJ1-1; 11 positions agree with TRBD1. V trimming: 6 bases; J trimming: 1 base; junction bases outside the gene matches: 4. The CDR3 loop spans 14 amino acids. CDR1 is DFQATT, CDR2 SNEGSKA, per germline (reference sequence).

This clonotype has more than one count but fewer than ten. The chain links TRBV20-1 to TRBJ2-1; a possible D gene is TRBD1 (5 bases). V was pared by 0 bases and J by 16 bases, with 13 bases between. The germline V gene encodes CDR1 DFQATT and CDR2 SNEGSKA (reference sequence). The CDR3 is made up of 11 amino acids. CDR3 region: CSARDQGANFF. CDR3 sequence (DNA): TGCAGTGCTAGAGATCAGGGTGCAAACTTCTTC.